The rows below give T cell receptor beta chains drawn from one sample of a study of T-cell reconstitution after alpha-beta-depleted transplantation in children. Each CDR3 protein gets one entry after TCRdb re-called the PCR reads with MiXCR. The table records around 440,000 distinct CDR3 sequences, over 9.5% of them present only once. Sample: PBMCs, taken before TCRalphabeta/CD19-depleted stem cell transplant. These receptors were obtained from a child aged 2-15 years with inherited bone marrow failure, due to receive a stem cell transplant. The CDR3 runs from the conserved cysteine through the conserved F or W. A D gene is named only where the DNA matches it firmly. Expanded clones get a size class; other rows say once, few or many, or leave the size out.

cdr3_nt: TGTGCCAGCAACCAGCGGACTAGCGGCCCCTACGAGCAGTACTTC
cdr3_aa: CASNQRTSGPYEQYF
j_call: TRBJ2-7
v_call: TRBV4-2
d_call: TRBD2
clone_size: NA

cdr3_nt: TGCGCCAGCAGCCAAGAGCCCACGACAGGGTGGTACACCTTC
cdr3_aa: CASSQEPTTGWYTF
j_call: TRBJ1-2
v_call: TRBV4-3
d_call: TRBD1
clone_size: few

cdr3_nt: TGCAGCGTTGTACCTAGAGGGAGGCCCAACGAGCAGTACTTC
cdr3_aa: CSVVPRGRPNEQYF
j_call: TRBJ2-7
v_call: TRBV29-1
d_call: NA
clone_size: many

cdr3_nt: TGTGCCAGCAGCCCTGTGACAGGTTCAAATCAGCCCCAGCATTTT
cdr3_aa: CASSPVTGSNQPQHF
j_call: TRBJ1-5
v_call: TRBV7-2
d_call: NA
clone_size: many

cdr3_nt: TGTGCCAGCAGTGGCGTGACAGCGGGTAATGAGCAGTTCTTC
cdr3_aa: CASSGVTAGNEQFF
j_call: TRBJ2-1
v_call: TRBV2
d_call: NA
clone_size: few

cdr3_nt: TGTGCCACCGAGGGGGGGGTCCAAGAGACCCAGTACTTC
cdr3_aa: CATEGGVQETQYF
j_call: TRBJ2-5
v_call: TRBV6-6
d_call: NA
clone_size: many

cdr3_nt: TGCAGCGTTGACGTCGGGGCGGGAGGGAGTTTCTTC
cdr3_aa: CSVDVGAGGSFF
j_call: TRBJ2-1
v_call: TRBV29-1
d_call: TRBD2
clone_size: NA

cdr3_nt: TGTGCCAGCAGCGTATACCCGGGACAGGTCTACAATGAGCAGTTCTTC
cdr3_aa: CASSVYPGQVYNEQFF
j_call: TRBJ2-1
v_call: TRBV9
d_call: TRBD1
clone_size: many

cdr3_nt: TGTGCCATCACAACACCGGGACAGGGTGCCGGGGAGCTGTTTTTT
cdr3_aa: CAITTPGQGAGELFF
j_call: TRBJ2-2
v_call: TRBV10-3
d_call: TRBD1
clone_size: many

cdr3_nt: TGTGCCAGCAGTGACCGGCCTGCCAAAAACATTCAGTACTTC
cdr3_aa: CASSDRPAKNIQYF
j_call: TRBJ2-4
v_call: TRBV28
d_call: NA
clone_size: NA

cdr3_nt: TGTGCCAGCAGCGTAGACCTGGAGGGGCCAACAGATGGCTACACCTTC
cdr3_aa: CASSVDLEGPTDGYTF
j_call: TRBJ1-2
v_call: TRBV9
d_call: NA
clone_size: many

cdr3_nt: TGTGCCATCAGTGGGTCTGGGACTCCCTATTCTAGACTCACCGGGGAGCTGTTTTTT
cdr3_aa: CAISGSGTPYSRLTGELFF
j_call: TRBJ2-2
v_call: TRBV10-3
d_call: NA
clone_size: many

cdr3_nt: TGTGCCAGCAGACACGACAGATCAGGGCTCTCTGGAAACACCATATATTTT
cdr3_aa: CASRHDRSGLSGNTIYF
j_call: TRBJ1-3
v_call: TRBV11-2
d_call: NA
clone_size: NA

cdr3_nt: TGCGCCAGCAGCCAAAACGTAGCGGGAAGTTCAGATACGCAGTATTTT
cdr3_aa: CASSQNVAGSSDTQYF
j_call: TRBJ2-3
v_call: TRBV4-3
d_call: TRBD2
clone_size: many

cdr3_nt: TGCGCCAGCAGCTTGGCCCCAGGCTCTGGGGCCAACGTCCTGACTTTC
cdr3_aa: CASSLAPGSGANVLTF
j_call: TRBJ2-6
v_call: TRBV5-1
d_call: NA
clone_size: many

cdr3_nt: TGCGCCAGCAGCTTGGAGGTAAAAGAGACCCAGTACTTC
cdr3_aa: CASSLEVKETQYF
j_call: TRBJ2-5
v_call: TRBV5-1
d_call: NA
clone_size: many

cdr3_nt: TGTGGCGCCAGTGATTTGCGTTATTTAAGGACAAGTCTAACGGGTGAAGCTTTCTTT
cdr3_aa: CGASDLRYLRTSLTGEAFF
j_call: TRBJ1-1
v_call: TRBV24-1
d_call: NA
clone_size: NA

cdr3_nt: TGCGCCAGCAGCTTGGCCCCGGGACTAGCGGGCGGAGATACGCAGTATTTT
cdr3_aa: CASSLAPGLAGGDTQYF
j_call: TRBJ2-3
v_call: TRBV5-1
d_call: TRBD2
clone_size: few

cdr3_nt: TGTGCCAGCAGCCTCGGAAACAATCAGCCCCAGCATTTT
cdr3_aa: CASSLGNNQPQHF
j_call: TRBJ1-5
v_call: TRBV7-8
d_call: NA
clone_size: many